The T cell receptor beta chain under discussion was sequenced for a study of cytomegalovirus exposure and HLA in healthy donors. As for the study in general: A prior study identified approximately 120 million unique TCR beta sequences from 190 million or so T cells. The study placed approximately 81% of its approximately 400 genotyped donors in the Caucasian-associated ancestry cluster.

The primer mix had 60 Vbeta and 13 Jbeta primers. The method was immunoSEQ multiplex PCR; TCRdb's version includes in-frame clones alone and lacks a portion of them. This sample has 150,000 to 200,000 clones, with about 63% found just once. Notes on the study in general: Cytomegalovirus status, reportedly, was diagnosed with high specificity and sensitivity by the classifier. Confirmation was obtained in vitro that a few CMV-associated chains are specific for CMV antigens.

A remark on this clone: The antigen remains undetermined.

The V end lost 0 bases, the J end lost 4 bases, and 14 bases lay between the germline ends. CDR3 length: 16 amino acids. Germline loops: CDR1 MNHEY, CDR2 SVGAGI. Material for sequencing was PBMCs. This chain joins TRBV6-5 and TRBJ2-3; D may be TRBD1 (7 bases). The sequence came from a woman in her thirties or forties in good health and CMV-seropositive. CDR3 sequence (DNA): TGTGCCAGCAGTTACTCAGGCAGGGGGGCCGCAGATACGCAGTATTTT. The encoded protein is CASSYSGRGAADTQYF.